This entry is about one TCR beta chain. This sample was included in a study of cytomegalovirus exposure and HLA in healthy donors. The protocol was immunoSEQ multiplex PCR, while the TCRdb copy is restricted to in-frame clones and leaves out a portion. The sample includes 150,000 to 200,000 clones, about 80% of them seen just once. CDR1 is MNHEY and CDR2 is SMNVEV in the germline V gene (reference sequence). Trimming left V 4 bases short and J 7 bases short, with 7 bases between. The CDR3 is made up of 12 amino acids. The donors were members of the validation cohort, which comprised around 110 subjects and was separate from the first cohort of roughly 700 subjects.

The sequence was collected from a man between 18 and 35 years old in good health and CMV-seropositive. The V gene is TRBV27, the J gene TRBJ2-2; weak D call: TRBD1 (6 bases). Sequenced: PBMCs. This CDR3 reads CASSSQGGELFF. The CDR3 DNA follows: TGTGCCAGCAGTTCACAGGGCGGGGAGCTGTTTTTT.